These 18 T cell receptor beta chains were sequenced from one sample in a study of T cells in Graves' hyperthyroidism and ophthalmopathy. Using RNA transcripts as the source, TCR beta CDR3 regions were amplified. Primed by the HTBI set, a first-round RT-PCR was run on the TCR CDR3. TCRdb itself ran the multiplex PCR reads through MiXCR, one entry per CDR3 protein. The sample yields about 420,000 distinct CDR3 sequences, roughly 15% seen once. The sequenced sample consisted of blood. The receptors come from a woman aged 18-35 years with Graves' hyperthyroidism.

This clonotype was seen a handful of times. The chain employs TRBV7-9 and TRBJ1-4; D is possibly TRBD1 (5 bases). Trimming removed 6 bases from V and 7 bases from J, with 15 bases in between. The CDR3 extends over 14 amino acids. In germline, CDR1 is SEHNR, CDR2 FQNEAQ (reference sequence). CDR3 residues: CASSSTTEGEKLFF. Written as DNA, the CDR3 is TGTGCCAGCAGTTCCACGACAGAGGGTGAAAAACTGTTTTTT.

This clonotype was detected many times. The J gene is TRBJ2-5, the V gene TRBV5-1; D remains ambiguous. V lost 0 bases and J 3 bases, leaving 6 bases between the germline ends. The CDR3 totals 13 residues. Germline loops: CDR1 SGHRS, CDR2 YFSETQ. DNA of the CDR3: TGCGCCAGCAGCTTGGTTCAGAAAGAGACCCAGTACTTC. Its protein product is CASSLVQKETQYF. The whole variable domain, remainder taken from reference TRBV5-1 and TRBJ2-5, is KAGVTQTPRYLIKTRGQQVTLSCSPISGHRSVSWYQQTPGQGLQFLFEYFSETQRNKGNFPGRFSGRQFSNSRSEMNVSTLELGDSALYLCASSLVQKETQYFGPGTRLLVL.

This chain links TRBV5-1 with TRBJ1-6; no reliable D call. The length of the CDR3 is 15 residues. Germline loops: CDR1 SGHRS, CDR2 YFSETQ. V lost 4 bases and J lost 0, with 8 bases in between. CDR3 nucleotide sequence: TGCGCCAGCAGCCAGTTTAGCTCCTATAATTCACCCCTCCACTTT. Residues: CASSQFSSYNSPLHF.

A note on this clonotype: A read error may explain this, as a much larger clone is one base away. The chain carries TRBV5-6 and TRBJ2-7, with 8 positions matching TRBD1. V gave up 4 bases and J gave up 5 bases; unmatched junction bases: 11. CDR3 size: 15 residues. CDR1 is SGHDT, CDR2 YYEEEE, per germline. CDR3 nucleotides: TGTGCCAGCAGCGCCGGACAGGGCGCCACCCACGAGCAGTACTTC. This translates into CASSAGQGATHEQYF.

This clonotype was observed many times. V usage is TRBV24-1 and J usage is TRBJ2-1, with 11 bases that match TRBD2. From germline, CDR1 is KGHDR and CDR2 SFDVKD. The length of the CDR3 is 15 residues. Trimming cost V 7 bases and J 10 bases; bases outside gene matches: 11. The CDR3 sequence: CATRSYSGRAREQFF. In DNA form, the CDR3 reads TGTGCCACCAGATCATATAGCGGGAGGGCCAGAGAGCAGTTCTTC.

A word on this clonotype: A much larger clone lies one base from this, so it may be a read error. The CDR3 region is CASSLGLARDVGETQYF. The CDR3 nucleotides are TGTGCCAGCAGCTTAGGACTAGCAAGGGACGTCGGAGAGACCCAGTACTTC. The chain employs TRBV5-5 and TRBJ2-5; 8 nucleotides match TRBD2. Germline trimming cut 2 bases from V and 4 bases from J; bases unmatched to any gene: 13. The CDR3 is made up of 17 amino acids. The germline V gene has CDR1 SGHKS and CDR2 YYEKEE (reference sequence).

The chain carries TRBV5-1 and TRBJ2-1; D is tentatively TRBD1 or TRBD2 (6 bases each). Trimming removed 3 bases at V and 4 bases at J, with 20 bases between. This CDR3 has 17 residues. The germline V gene encodes CDR1 SGHRS and CDR2 YFSETQ. The CDR3 DNA is TGCGCCAGCAGCTCAAGACGAATCGGGGGCCCTTACAATGAGCAGTTCTTC. It yields the protein CASSSRRIGGPYNEQFF.

The sample holds one count of this clonotype. The genes are TRBV28 and TRBJ2-7; perhaps TRBD2 as D (6 bases). This CDR3 spans 15 amino acids. V shed 5 bases and J shed 5 bases, with 19 bases lying between them. Germline values: CDR1 MDHEN, CDR2 SYDVKM. The CDR3 sequence is CASSRGTNWKDEQYF. The CDR3 coding sequence is TGTGCCAGCAGTCGCGGGACGAACTGGAAGGACGAGCAGTACTTC.

This clonotype occurred many times. J is TRBJ1-1 and V is TRBV11-2, with D tentatively TRBD1 (6 bases). The germline V and J ends were trimmed by 5 bases and 11 bases, with 18 bases remaining between them. This CDR3 region has 13 residues. Per the germline V gene, CDR1 is SGHAT and CDR2 is FQNNGV. The CDR3 coding sequence is TGTGCCAGCAGCCCGGGACAATTCCTTACTGCTTTCTTT. Translation: CASSPGQFLTAFF. The full variable domain, with the rest looked up from reference TRBV11-2 and TRBJ1-1, is EAGVAQSPRYKIIEKRQSVAFWCNPISGHATLYWYQQILGQGPKLLIQFQNNGVVDDSQLPKDRFSAERLKGVDSTLKIQPAKLEDSAVYLCASSPGQFLTAFFGQGTRLTVV.

In its sample, this clonotype was seen many times. CDR3 region: CAISGTGDSHSTDTQYF. CDR3 DNA: TGTGCCATCTCCGGGACAGGGGACAGTCATAGCACAGATACGCAGTATTTT. The chain links TRBV10-3 to TRBJ2-3; TRBD1 agrees at 10 bases. Germline V CDR1 and CDR2: ENHRY, SYGVKD. The junction had 11 bases not matched to a gene; V was cut back by 8 bases and J by 0 bases. The CDR3 contains 17 residues.

This clonotype was observed many times. CDR3 nucleotide sequence: TGCAGCGTTGATACGACAGGGGGCGAGCAGTACTTC. Amino acids: CSVDTTGGEQYF. J is TRBJ2-7 and V is TRBV29-1; 9 positions agree with TRBD1. The germline CDR1 and CDR2 sequences are SQVTM and ANQGSEA. The CDR3 spans 12 residues. With V trimmed by 3 bases and J by 6 bases, 3 bases remained unmatched.

In its sample, this clonotype was seen many times. The gene calls are TRBV15 and TRBJ2-7, with 9 positions matching TRBD1. Trimming took 4 bases from V and 0 from J; bases not matched to a gene: 7. CDR1 and CDR2 (germline): LNHNV, YYDKDF (reference sequence). This CDR3 is 16 amino acids long. The CDR3 sequence is CATSTDRDRASYEQYF. The CDR3 DNA follows: TGTGCCACCAGCACAGACCGGGACAGGGCCTCCTACGAGCAGTACTTC. Together with reference TRBV15 and TRBJ2-7, the CDR3 gives the full variable domain: DAMVIQNPRYQVTQFGKPVTLSCSQTLNHNVMYWYQQKSSQAPKLLFHYYDKDFNNEADTPDNFQSRRPNTSFCFLDIRSPGLGDTAMYLCATSTDRDRASYEQYFGPGTRLTVT.

The chain uses TRBV28 and TRBJ2-4, with 13 nucleotides matching TRBD2. Per germline, CDR1 MDHEN and CDR2 SYDVKM. CDR3 length equals 16 residues. The trim removed 9 bases at V and 8 bases at J, leaving 13 bases unmatched. The CDR3 region is CASQGLAGPKGYIQYF. In nucleotides, the CDR3 is TGTGCCAGTCAGGGACTAGCGGGACCCAAGGGATACATTCAGTACTTC.

The rearrangement joins TRBV6-2 or TRBV6-3 to TRBJ1-3; a weak D match, TRBD1 (6 bases). This CDR3 region has 14 residues. Germline values: CDR1 MNHEY, CDR2 SVGEGT. V was trimmed by 5 bases and J by 5 bases, leaving 13 bases between them. The CDR3 reads CASSTQGRRNTIYF. CDR3 in DNA: TGTGCCAGCAGTACCCAGGGGCGGCGAAACACCATATATTTT.

This clonotype was seen ten or more times. This rearrangement joins TRBV28 to TRBJ2-7; D is possibly TRBD1 (6 bases). The V end lost 2 bases, the J end lost 7 bases, and 6 bases lay between the germline ends. In germline, CDR1 is MDHEN, CDR2 SYDVKM. CDR3 length: 11 residues. CDR3 in amino acids: CASSLQGEQYF. The CDR3 DNA reads as TGTGCCAGCAGTTTACAGGGGGAGCAGTACTTC.

With respect to this clonotype: This sequence may be a read error, since a much larger clone differs from it by one base. Likely a read error: the CDR3 ends without its conserved phenylalanine or tryptophan. The chain carries TRBV7-8 and TRBJ2-2; D unresolved. This CDR3 is built from 16 residues. CDR1 and CDR2 from the germline V gene are SGHVS and FQNEAQ. Trimming pared 2 bases from V and 2 bases from J, leaving 12 bases between. The CDR3 is CASSLRAAYNTGELFL. CDR3 DNA: TGTGCCAGCAGCTTACGGGCAGCCTATAACACCGGGGAGCTGTTTCTT.

The rearrangement uses TRBV20-1 and TRBJ2-1, with 8 bases fitting TRBD1. The length of the CDR3 is 15 residues. J lost 8 bases, V lost 3 bases, and 12 bases had no gene match. Germline assignment: CDR1 DFQATT and CDR2 SNEGSKA (reference sequence). The CDR3 reads CSARASDRDFDEQFF. The CDR3 DNA sequence: TGCAGTGCTAGGGCTTCGGACAGGGATTTCGATGAGCAGTTCTTC.

This clonotype was observed a handful of times. The chain has TRBV18 and TRBJ2-1; D is tentatively TRBD1 or TRBD2 (5 bases each). The V gene's germline CDR1 is KGHSH and CDR2 LQKENI. CDR3 length equals 16 residues. V was cut by 0 bases and J by 4 bases, with 13 bases left in between. This chain's CDR3 is CASSPPSGDLYNEQFF. In DNA form, the CDR3 reads TGTGCCAGCTCACCACCCTCCGGGGACCTTTACAATGAGCAGTTCTTC.